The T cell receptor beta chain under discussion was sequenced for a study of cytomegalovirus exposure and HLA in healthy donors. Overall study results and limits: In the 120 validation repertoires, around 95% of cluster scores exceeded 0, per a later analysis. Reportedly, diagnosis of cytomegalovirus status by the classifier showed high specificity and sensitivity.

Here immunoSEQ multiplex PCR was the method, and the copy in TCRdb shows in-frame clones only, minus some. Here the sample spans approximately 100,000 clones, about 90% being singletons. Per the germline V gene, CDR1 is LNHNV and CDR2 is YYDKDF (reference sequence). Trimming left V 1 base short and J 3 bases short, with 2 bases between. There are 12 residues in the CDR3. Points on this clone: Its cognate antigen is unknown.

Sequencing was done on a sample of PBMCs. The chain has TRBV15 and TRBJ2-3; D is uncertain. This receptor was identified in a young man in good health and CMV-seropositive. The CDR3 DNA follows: TGTGCCACCAGCAGAGCTACAGATACGCAGTATTTT. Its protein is CATSRATDTQYF.